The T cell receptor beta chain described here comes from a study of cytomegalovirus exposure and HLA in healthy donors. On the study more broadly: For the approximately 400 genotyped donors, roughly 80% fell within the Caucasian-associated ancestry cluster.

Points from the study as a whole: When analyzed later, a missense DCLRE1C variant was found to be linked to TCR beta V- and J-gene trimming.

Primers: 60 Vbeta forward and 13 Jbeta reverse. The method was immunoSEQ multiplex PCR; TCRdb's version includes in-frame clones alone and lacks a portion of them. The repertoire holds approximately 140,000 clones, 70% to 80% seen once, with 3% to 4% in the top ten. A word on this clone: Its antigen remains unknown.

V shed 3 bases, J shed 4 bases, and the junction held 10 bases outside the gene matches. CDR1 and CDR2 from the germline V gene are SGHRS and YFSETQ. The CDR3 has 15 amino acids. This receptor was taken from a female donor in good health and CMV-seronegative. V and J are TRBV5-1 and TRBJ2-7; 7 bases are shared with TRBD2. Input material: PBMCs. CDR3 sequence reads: CASSSSWGGEYEQYF. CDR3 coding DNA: TGCGCCAGCAGCTCGTCTTGGGGGGGGGAATACGAGCAGTACTTC.